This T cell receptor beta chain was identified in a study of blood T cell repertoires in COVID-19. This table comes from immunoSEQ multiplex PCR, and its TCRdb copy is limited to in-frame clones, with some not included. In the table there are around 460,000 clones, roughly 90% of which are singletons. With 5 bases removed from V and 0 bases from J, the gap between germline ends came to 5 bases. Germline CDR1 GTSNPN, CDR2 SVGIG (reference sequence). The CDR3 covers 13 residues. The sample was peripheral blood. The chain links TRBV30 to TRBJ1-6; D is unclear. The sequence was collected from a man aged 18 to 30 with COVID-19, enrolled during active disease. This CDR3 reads CAWGSSYNSPLHF. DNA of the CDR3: TGTGCCTGGGGGAGCTCCTATAATTCACCCCTCCACTTT.